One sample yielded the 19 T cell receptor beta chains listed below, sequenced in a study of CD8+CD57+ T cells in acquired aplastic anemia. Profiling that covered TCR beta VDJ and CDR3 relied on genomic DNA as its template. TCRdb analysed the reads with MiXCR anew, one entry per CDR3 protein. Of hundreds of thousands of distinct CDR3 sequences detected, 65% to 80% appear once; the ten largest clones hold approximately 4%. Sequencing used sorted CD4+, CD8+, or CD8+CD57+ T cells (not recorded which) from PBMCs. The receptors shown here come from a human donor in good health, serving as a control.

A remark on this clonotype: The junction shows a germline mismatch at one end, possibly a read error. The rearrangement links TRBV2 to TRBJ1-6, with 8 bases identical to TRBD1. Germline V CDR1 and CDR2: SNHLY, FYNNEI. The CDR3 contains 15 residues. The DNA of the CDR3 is TGTGCCAGTAGTGTTGTAGACAGGGGTAATCCACCCCTCCACTTT. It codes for CASSVVDRGNPPLHF.

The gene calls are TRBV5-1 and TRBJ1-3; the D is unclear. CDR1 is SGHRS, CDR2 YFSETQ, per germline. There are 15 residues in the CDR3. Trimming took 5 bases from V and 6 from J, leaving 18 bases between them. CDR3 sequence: CASSPSEPDTNTIYF. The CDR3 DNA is TGCGCCAGCAGTCCTAGTGAGCCAGATACAAACACCATATATTTT.

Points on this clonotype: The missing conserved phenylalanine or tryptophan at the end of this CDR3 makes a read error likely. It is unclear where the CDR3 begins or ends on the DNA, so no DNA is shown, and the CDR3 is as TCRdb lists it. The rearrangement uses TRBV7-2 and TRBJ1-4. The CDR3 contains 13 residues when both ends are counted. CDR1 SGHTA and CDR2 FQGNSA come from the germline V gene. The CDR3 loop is CASSLAGNHQHFC.

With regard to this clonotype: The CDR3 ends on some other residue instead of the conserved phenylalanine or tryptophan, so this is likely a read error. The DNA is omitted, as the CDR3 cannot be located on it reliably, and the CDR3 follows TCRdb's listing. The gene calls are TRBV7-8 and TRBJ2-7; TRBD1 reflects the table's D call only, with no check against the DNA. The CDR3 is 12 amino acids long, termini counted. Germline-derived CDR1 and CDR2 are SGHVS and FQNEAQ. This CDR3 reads CASSHHPDGTYL.

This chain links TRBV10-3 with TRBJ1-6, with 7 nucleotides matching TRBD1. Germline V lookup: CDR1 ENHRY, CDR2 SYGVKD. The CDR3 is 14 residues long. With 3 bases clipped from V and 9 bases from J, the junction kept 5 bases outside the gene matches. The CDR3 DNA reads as TGTGCCATCAGTGACCAGGGGGAAGGTTCACCCCTCCACTTT. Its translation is CAISDQGEGSPLHF.

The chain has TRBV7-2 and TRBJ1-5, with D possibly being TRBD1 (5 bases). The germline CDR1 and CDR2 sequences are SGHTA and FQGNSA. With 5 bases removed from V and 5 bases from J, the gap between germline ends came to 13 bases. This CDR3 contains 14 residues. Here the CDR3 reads CASSPSVGDQPQHF. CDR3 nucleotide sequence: TGTGCCAGCAGCCCCTCAGTAGGGGATCAGCCCCAGCATTTT.

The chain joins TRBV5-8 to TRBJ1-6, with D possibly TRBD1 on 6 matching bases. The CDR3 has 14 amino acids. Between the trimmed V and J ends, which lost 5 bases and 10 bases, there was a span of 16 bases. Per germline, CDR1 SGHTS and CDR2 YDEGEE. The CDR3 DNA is TGTGCCAGCAGTCTACAGAAGGGGGACTCACCCCTCCACTTT. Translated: CASSLQKGDSPLHF. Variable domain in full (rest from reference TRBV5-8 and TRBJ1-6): EAGVTQSPTHLIKTRGQQATLRCSPISGHTSVYWYQQALGLGLQFLLWYDEGEERNRGNFPPRFSGRQFPNYSSELNVNALELEDSALYLCASSLQKGDSPLHFGNGTRLTVT.

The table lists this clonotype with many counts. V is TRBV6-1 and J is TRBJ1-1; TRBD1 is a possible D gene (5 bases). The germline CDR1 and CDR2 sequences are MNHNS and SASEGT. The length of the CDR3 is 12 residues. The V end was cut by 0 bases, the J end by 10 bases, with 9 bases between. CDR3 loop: CASSEARGSAFF. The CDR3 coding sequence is TGTGCCAGCAGTGAAGCTAGGGGCTCAGCTTTCTTT.

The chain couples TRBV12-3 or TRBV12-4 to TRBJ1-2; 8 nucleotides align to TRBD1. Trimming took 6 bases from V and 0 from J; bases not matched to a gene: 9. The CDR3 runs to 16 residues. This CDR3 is CASSLMGDRTNYGYTF. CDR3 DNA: TGTGCCAGCAGCCTCATGGGGGACAGGACTAACTATGGCTACACCTTC.

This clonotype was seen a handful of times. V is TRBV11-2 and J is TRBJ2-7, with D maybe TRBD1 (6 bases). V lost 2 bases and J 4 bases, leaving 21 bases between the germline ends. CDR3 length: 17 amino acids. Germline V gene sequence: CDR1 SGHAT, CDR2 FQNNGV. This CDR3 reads CASSLFRTGNRRYEQYF. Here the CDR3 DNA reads TGTGCCAGCAGCTTATTTAGAACAGGGAACCGAAGATACGAGCAGTACTTC.

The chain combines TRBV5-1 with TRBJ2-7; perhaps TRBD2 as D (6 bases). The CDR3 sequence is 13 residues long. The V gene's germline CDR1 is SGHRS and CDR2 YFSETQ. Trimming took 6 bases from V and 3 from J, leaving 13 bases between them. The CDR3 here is CASTLRRGYEQYF. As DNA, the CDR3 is TGCGCCAGCACCCTAAGGAGGGGCTACGAGCAGTACTTC.

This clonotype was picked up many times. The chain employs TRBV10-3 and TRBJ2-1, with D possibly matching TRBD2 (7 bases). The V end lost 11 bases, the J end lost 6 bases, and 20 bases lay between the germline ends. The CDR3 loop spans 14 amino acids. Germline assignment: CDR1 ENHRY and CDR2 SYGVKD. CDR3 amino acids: CASDLGGGINEQFF. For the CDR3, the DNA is TGTGCCTCGGACCTGGGGGGGGGCATCAATGAGCAGTTCTTC.

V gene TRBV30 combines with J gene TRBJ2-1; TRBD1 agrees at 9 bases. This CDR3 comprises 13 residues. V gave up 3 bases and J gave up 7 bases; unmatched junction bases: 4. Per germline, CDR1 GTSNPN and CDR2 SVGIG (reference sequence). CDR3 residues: CAWSPDRGNEQFF. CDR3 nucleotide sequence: TGTGCCTGGAGCCCGGACAGGGGAAATGAGCAGTTCTTC.

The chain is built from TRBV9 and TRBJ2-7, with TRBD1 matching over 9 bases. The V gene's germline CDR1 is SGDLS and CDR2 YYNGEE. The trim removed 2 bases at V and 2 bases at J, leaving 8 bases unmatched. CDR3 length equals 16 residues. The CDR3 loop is CASSVTGQGETYEQYF. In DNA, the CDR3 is TGTGCCAGCAGCGTCACGGGACAGGGAGAAACCTACGAGCAGTACTTC.

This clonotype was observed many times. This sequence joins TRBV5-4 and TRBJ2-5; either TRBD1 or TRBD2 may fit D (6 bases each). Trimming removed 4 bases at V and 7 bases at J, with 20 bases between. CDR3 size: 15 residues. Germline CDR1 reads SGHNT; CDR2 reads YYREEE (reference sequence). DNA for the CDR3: TGTGCCAGCAGCCAGGAAGGGGGGCGCCTACGGACCCAGTACTTC. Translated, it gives CASSQEGGRLRTQYF.

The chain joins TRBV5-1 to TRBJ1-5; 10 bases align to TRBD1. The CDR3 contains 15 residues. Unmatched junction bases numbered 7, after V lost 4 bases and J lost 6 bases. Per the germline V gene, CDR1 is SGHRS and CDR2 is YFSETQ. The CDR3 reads CASSPGDRGVQPQHF. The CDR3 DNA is TGCGCCAGCAGCCCGGGGGACAGGGGAGTTCAGCCCCAGCATTTT.

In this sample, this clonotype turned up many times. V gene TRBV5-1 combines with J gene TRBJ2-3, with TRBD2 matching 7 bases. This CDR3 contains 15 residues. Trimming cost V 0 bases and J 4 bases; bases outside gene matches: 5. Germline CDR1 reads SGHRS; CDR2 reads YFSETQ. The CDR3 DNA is TGCGCCAGCAGCTTGGTCGGGGAGGGCGCAGATACGCAGTATTTT. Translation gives CASSLVGEGADTQYF.

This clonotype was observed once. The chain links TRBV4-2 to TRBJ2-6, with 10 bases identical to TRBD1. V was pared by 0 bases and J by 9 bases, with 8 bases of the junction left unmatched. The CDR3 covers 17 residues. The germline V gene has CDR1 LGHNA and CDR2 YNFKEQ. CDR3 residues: CASSQDKRGDRGNVLTF. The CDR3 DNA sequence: TGTGCCAGCAGCCAAGACAAGAGGGGGGACAGGGGCAACGTCCTGACTTTC.

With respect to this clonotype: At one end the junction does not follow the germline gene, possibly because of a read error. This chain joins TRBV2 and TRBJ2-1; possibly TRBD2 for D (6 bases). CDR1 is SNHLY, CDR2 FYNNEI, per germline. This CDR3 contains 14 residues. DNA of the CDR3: TGTGCCAGCAGTGGGGCCGGGGGTCACAATGAGCAGCTCTTC. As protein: CASSGAGGHNEQLF.